Detailed here is one T cell receptor beta chain. It has no known antigen specificity. The record has no base qualities; no much larger clone is one base away. The germline V gene (reference sequence) supplies CDR1 LGHDT and CDR2 YNNKEL. The CDR3 runs 12 amino acids, cysteine and phenylalanine included. Only CDR3 DNA is held: 36 bases, read in frame from base 1. Between the V and J ends, shortened by 1 base and 8 bases respectively, the junction contains 8 bases. These data originate in a study of T cell responses to AZD1222 COVID-19 vaccine (dated by TCRdb to about 2021). Regarding the study in general: TCR sequencing covered over 230 trial participants: roughly 200 given two doses of AZD1222 and approximately 26 given two doses of MenACWY control vaccine. Trial participants were enrolled into age subgroups of 18-55, 56-69 and 70-plus years, which contained 148, 28 and 57 TCR-sequenced participants, respectively.

The CDR3 regions of human TCRbeta chains were subjected to immunosequencing. The authors processed their data as follows. TCRs in the repertoires were compared against a reference library of SARS-CoV-2-specific TCRs that had been generated with the MIRA antigen-specificity platform. Breadth meant the fraction of unique TCRs that were SARS-CoV-2-associated, whereas depth meant the fraction of total T cells that were SARS-CoV-2-associated. Using the MIRA data, each spike-specific TCR was assigned both to the spike region to which the TCR was reactive and to a CD4 or CD8 class. Log10-transformed breadth and depth values were compared by one-way ANOVA with Sidak's multiple comparisons tests. What TCRdb holds here is the immuneACCESS table cut down to in-frame rearrangements. Part of the clones is not present; checked against another copy, under half of the missing clones reflect an unresolved V gene, and the others are unexplained. For V, J and clone size, that table is used; D and trimming come from the DNA. Within this sample are around 140,000 clones, with 80% to 95% of them counted one time only. The biggest ten clones account for 3% to 4% of the sample.

The intended sense of this specimen's time point label: about 28 days (+/-7) after the second vaccine dose. AZD1222 recipients with second doses at about 4 weeks or about 12 weeks were pooled, because spike-specific TCR depth and breadth did not differ between schedules. The vaccinee samples were drawn from two UK trials, COV001 and COV002, one of which was a single-blind randomized controlled phase 2/3 trial testing AZD1222 (ChAdOx1 nCoV-19) in healthy adults. For TCRbeta chain sequencing, PBMC samples were collected from trial participants at day 0 and at day 28 after the second dose. Broad study findings and their caveats: Only five to seven AZD1222 recipients were SARS-CoV-2 seropositive at baseline, limiting conclusions about previously exposed vaccinees. The 56-69-year group was small, and its depth increase did not reach significance, likely because of low power. CD4 TCRs associated with the vaccine covered the entire spike protein, and the dominant responses were in regions 160-218 and 743-854. After two AZD1222 doses, spike-specific TCR breadth and depth were significantly higher than at day 0 and than in MenACWY recipients. Most participants were white British and females outnumbered males, and the authors suggested that clonal diversity may have been underestimated. Reportedly, close to half of the unique spike-specific TCRs recognized epitopes lying outside the regions that are mutated in the B.1.351 and B.1.1.7 variants. Because no samples from the day 14 peak response were available, repertoires could be characterized only after the peak T cell response.

This receptor was taken from an adult who received the AZD1222 COVID-19 vaccine. The sample consisted of peripheral blood, taken 28 days after the second AZD1222 dose. The V and J segments used are TRBV3-1 (or the pseudogene TRBV3-2) and TRBJ1-2; the D gene is not confidently resolved. CDR3 reads: CASSQVGGGYTF. The DNA sequence is given as TGTGCCAGCAGCCAAGTTGGAGGCGGCTACACCTTC.